The source of this T cell receptor beta chain is a study of blood T cell repertoires in COVID-19. Turning to the study itself: Acute-phase and convalescent COVID-19 samples originated in the United States, Italy and Spain. Nucleic acid was either cDNA or gDNA, and it came from T cells, B-cell-depleted T cells, or PBMCs.

CDR1 SGHRS and CDR2 YFSETQ come from the germline V gene. This CDR3 contains 14 residues. V shed 4 bases and J shed 1 base, with 11 bases lying between them. Original processing methods: Amplification with reference gene primers provided the estimates of nucleated cell counts. Repertoires were generated with immunoSEQ multiplex PCR, while TCRdb's copy carries only in-frame clones and drops some. From that table come the V and J calls and clone size; the DNA was used to work out D and trimming. This table has about 130,000 clones, 70% to 90% appearing once. Sequencing used peripheral blood. The sequence came from a woman older than 75 with acute or convalescent COVID-19. The rearrangement links TRBV5-1 to TRBJ1-1, with D perhaps TRBD1 (5 bases). The CDR3 protein is CASSQGTGNTEAFF. CDR3 nucleotides: TGCGCCAGCAGCCAGGGCACCGGGAACACTGAAGCTTTCTTT.